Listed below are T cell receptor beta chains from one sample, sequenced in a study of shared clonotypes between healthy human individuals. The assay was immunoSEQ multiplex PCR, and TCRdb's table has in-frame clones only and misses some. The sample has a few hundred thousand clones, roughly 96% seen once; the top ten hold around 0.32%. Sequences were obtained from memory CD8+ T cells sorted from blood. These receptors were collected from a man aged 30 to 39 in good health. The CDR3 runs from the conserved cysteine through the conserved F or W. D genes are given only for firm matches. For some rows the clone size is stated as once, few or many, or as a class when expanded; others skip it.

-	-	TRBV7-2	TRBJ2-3	TGTGCCAGCAGCTTAGTAGGGGGAAACACAGATACGCAGTATTTT	CASSLVGGNTDTQYF
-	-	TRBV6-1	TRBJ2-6	TGTGCCAGCAGTGCGGACTCTGGGGCCAACGTCCTGACTTTC	CASSADSGANVLTF
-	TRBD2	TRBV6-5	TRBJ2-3	TGTGCCAGCAGTTACGGGACTAGCGGGAAGGATACGCAGTATTTT	CASSYGTSGKDTQYF
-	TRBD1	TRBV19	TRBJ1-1	TGTGCCAGTAGCCTACAGGGGGCCTCTGAAGCTTTCTTT	CASSLQGASEAFF
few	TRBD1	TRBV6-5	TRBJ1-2	TGTGCCAGCAGTTACCCAGGGGGCTATGGCTACACCTTC	CASSYPGGYGYTF
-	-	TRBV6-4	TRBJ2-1	TGTGCCAGCAGTGAAACTTGGGGTAGCTACAATGAGCAGTTCTTC	CASSETWGSYNEQFF
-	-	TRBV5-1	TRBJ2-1	TGCGCCAGCAGCTTTGGCTACAATGAGCAGTTCTTC	CASSFGYNEQFF
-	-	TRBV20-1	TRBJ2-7	TGCAGTGCCCAGACAGTCTACGAGCAGTACTTC	CSAQTVYEQYF
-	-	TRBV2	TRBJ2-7	TGTGCCAGCAGGAACAACGAGCAGTACTTC	CASRNNEQYF
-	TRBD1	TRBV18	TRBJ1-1	TGTGCCAGCTCAACCCAGGGGGCCGGCACTGAAGCTTTCTTT	CASSTQGAGTEAFF
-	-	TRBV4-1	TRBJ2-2	TGCGCCAGCAGGCCGGGCTTTACGACCGGGGAGCTGTTTTTT	CASRPGFTTGELFF
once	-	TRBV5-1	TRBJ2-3	TGCGCCAGCAGAGGGTACGGGAGCCTGGCAGATACGCAGTATTTT	CASRGYGSLADTQYF
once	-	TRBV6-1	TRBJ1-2	TGTGCCAGCAGGGTACAAACAGAGCGCTATGGCTACACCTTC	CASRVQTERYGYTF
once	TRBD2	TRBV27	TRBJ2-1	TGTGCCAGCAGTTTACCGGCTAGCGGGAGGGGTAGCTCCTACAATGAGCAGTTCTTC	CASSLPASGRGSSYNEQFF
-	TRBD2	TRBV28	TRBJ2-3	TGTGCCAGCAGTCCAGCGGGATACTATAGCACAGATACGCAGTATTTT	CASSPAGYYSTDTQYF
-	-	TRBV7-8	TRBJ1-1	TGTGCCAGCAGCTTTGAGCCGAACACTGAAGCTTTCTTT	CASSFEPNTEAFF
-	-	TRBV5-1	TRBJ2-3	TGCGCCAGCAGCTTTACTAGCTTAGGCGCAGATACGCAGTATTTT	CASSFTSLGADTQYF
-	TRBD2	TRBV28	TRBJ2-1	TGTGCCAGCAGTCCTTCCGGGACTAGGGGCAATGAGCAGTTCTTC	CASSPSGTRGNEQFF
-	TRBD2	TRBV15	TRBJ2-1	TGTGCCACCAGCAGAGATCTAGGCGGGAGGGCAGGTGAGCAGTTCTTC	CATSRDLGGRAGEQFF
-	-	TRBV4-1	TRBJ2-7	TGCGCTAGAGTACCGGGACAGGGGATCCTAGCGGGAGCCTACGAGCAGTACTTC	CARVPGQGILAGAYEQYF
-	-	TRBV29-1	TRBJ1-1	TGCAGCGTTGAAGGGCAGTCTGACACTGAAGCTTTCTTT	CSVEGQSDTEAFF
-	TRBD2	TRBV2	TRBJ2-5	TGTGCCAGCAGGCGGGAGGACTTGATTTTGATGGAGACCCAGTACTTC	CASRREDLILMETQYF
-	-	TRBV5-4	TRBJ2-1	TGTGCCAGCAGCTTGGACTACAATGAGCAGTTCTTC	CASSLDYNEQFF
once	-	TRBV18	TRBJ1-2	TGTGCCAGCTCACCAGCGCCAGGGGCTAACTATGGCTACACCTTC	CASSPAPGANYGYTF
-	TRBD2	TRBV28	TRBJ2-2	TGTGCCAGCAGTTTGGGGACTAGCGGGAGATCCGGGGAGCTGTTTTTT	CASSLGTSGRSGELFF
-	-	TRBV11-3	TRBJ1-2	TGTGCCAGCAGCTTAGCCACCGGCGGGTCGCATGGCTACACCTTC	CASSLATGGSHGYTF
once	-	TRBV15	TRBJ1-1	TGTGCCACCAGCAGTCCAGGGTCGAACACTGAAGCTTTCTTT	CATSSPGSNTEAFF
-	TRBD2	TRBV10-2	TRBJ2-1	TGCGCCAGTGATAGCGGGAGTAACGACAATGAGCAGTTCTTC	CASDSGSNDNEQFF
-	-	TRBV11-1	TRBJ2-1	TGTGCCAGCAGCTTGGGCAGGGTGGGCTACAATGAGCAGTTCTTC	CASSLGRVGYNEQFF
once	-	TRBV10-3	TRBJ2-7	TGTGCCATCAGTGACCCACAGCGGAAAACCTACGAGCAGTACTTC	CAISDPQRKTYEQYF
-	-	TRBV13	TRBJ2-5	TGTGCCAGCAGCTTAGAGACTAAAGAGACCCAGTACTTC	CASSLETKETQYF
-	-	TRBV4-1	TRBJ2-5	TGCGCCAGCAGCCAAGGTCTCGGGGCCCAAGAGACCCAGTACTTC	CASSQGLGAQETQYF
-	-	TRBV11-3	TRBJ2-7	TGTGCCAGCAGCCTCACCCGCGGAAGCGAGCAGTACTTC	CASSLTRGSEQYF
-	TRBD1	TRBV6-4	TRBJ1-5	TGTGCCAGCAGTGACTCGGACGGACAGGGGAAAGGGACGGGGCACAATCAGCCCCAGCATTTT	CASSDSDGQGKGTGHNQPQHF
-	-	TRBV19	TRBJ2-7	TGTGCCAGTAACTACGAGCAGTACTTC	CASNYEQYF
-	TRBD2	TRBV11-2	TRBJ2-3	TGTGCCAGCAGCTTAGTCCTAGCGGGAGTCACAGATACGCAGTATTTT	CASSLVLAGVTDTQYF
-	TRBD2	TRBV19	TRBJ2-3	TGTGCCAGTAGTATAGGTCGCCTAGCGGGACGCACTAGCACAGATACGCAGTATTTT	CASSIGRLAGRTSTDTQYF
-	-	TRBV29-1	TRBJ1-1	TGCAGCGTTGTAAGGGGCACTGAAGCTTTCTTT	CSVVRGTEAFF
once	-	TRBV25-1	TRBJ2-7	TGTGCCAGCAGTGGATTCCACCACCCCTACGAGCAGTACTTC	CASSGFHHPYEQYF
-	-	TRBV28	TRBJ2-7	TGTGCCAGCAGTCCCTCCTCTAAGGGGGGGGTCTACGAGCAGTACTTC	CASSPSSKGGVYEQYF
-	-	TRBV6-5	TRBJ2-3	TGTGCCAGCAGCCTCCGGGACACCAGACATACGCAGTATTTT	CASSLRDTRHTQYF
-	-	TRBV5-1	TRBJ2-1	TGCGCCAGCAGCCCTCGACAGCTCTCCTACAATGAGCAGTTCTTC	CASSPRQLSYNEQFF
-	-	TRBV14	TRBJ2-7	TGTGCCAGCAGCCAGAACAGGGTCAACGAGCAGTACTTC	CASSQNRVNEQYF
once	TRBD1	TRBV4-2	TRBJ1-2	TGTGCCAGCAGCCACTGGACAGGGATAACCTATGGCTACACCTTC	CASSHWTGITYGYTF
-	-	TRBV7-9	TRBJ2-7	TGTGCCAGCAGCTTGGGGGTCTCCTACGAGCAGTACTTC	CASSLGVSYEQYF
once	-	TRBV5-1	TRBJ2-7	TGCGCCAGCGGGGCGGGCGCCTCCTACGAGCAGTACTTC	CASGAGASYEQYF
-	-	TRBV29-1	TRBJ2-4	TGCAGCGTTGGTAGTAGACTAGCCAAAAACATTCAGTACTTC	CSVGSRLAKNIQYF
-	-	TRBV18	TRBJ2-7	TGTGCCAGCTCAAGGGCGGGTGGATTTTACTACGAGCAGTACTTC	CASSRAGGFYYEQYF
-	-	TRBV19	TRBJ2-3	TGTGCCAGTAGTATTTTTGCAGGGCGGGCCACAGATACGCAGTATTTT	CASSIFAGRATDTQYF
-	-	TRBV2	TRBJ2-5	TGTGCCAGCAGTGCGCGGCCCCATCAAGAGACCCAGTACTTC	CASSARPHQETQYF
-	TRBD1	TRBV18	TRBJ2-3	TGTGCCAGCTCACCACCAGGGGGCGCGCAGTATTTT	CASSPPGGAQYF
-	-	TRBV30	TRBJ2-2	TGTGCCTGGAAGCGGCTTCCCGGGGAGCTGTTTTTT	CAWKRLPGELFF
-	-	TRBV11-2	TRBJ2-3	TGTGCCAGCAGCTTAGGAGGGACGCAGTATTTT	CASSLGGTQYF